The 19 T cell receptor beta chains given below trace back to one sample, sequenced in a study of shared clonotypes between healthy human individuals. Clones were read by immunoSEQ multiplex PCR, and TCRdb kept only the in-frame ones, dropping some. Among roughly 2.6 million clones listed, just over 90% were seen once. The sample was naive CD4+ T cells sorted from blood. Subset: CD45RA+ positively selected. These receptors came from a man aged 18 to 35 in good health.

The J gene is TRBJ2-5, the V gene TRBV7-9; TRBD1 matches 7 bases. The germline V gene encodes CDR1 SEHNR and CDR2 FQNEAQ (reference sequence). The J segment lost 3 bases and the V segment lost 1 base, leaving 2 bases of the junction unmatched. The CDR3 totals 14 residues. CDR3 DNA: TGTGCCAGCAGCTTAGTCGGGACAGAAGAGACCCAGTACTTC. It yields the protein CASSLVGTEETQYF.

This chain uses TRBV28 with TRBJ1-3, with 9 nucleotides matching TRBD1. Germline V gene lookup returns CDR1 MDHEN and CDR2 SYDVKM. The trim removed 3 bases at V and 4 bases at J, leaving 10 bases unmatched. The CDR3 length is 17 residues. CDR3 region: CASSFYPGTGLGNTIYF. CDR3 in DNA: TGTGCCAGCAGTTTCTACCCCGGGACAGGGCTCGGAAACACCATATATTTT.

The genes are TRBV4-3 and TRBJ1-6; TRBD1 matches at 10 bases. This CDR3 region has 18 residues. Per the germline V gene, CDR1 is LGHNA and CDR2 is YSLEER. Trimming removed 1 base from V and 8 bases from J; junction bases left unmatched: 11. CDR3 DNA: TGCGCCAGCAGCCAAGTCCCGGGGACAGGGGTTTCAGATTCACCCCTCCACTTT. Translation: CASSQVPGTGVSDSPLHF.

The V gene is TRBV2, the J gene TRBJ2-3; TRBD2 might be the D (6 bases). The CDR3 contains 15 residues. Germline V gene sequence: CDR1 SNHLY, CDR2 FYNNEI. V was pared by 2 bases and J by 0 bases, with 9 bases between. This CDR3 is CASSELAESTDTQYF. The CDR3 region has the DNA TGTGCCAGCAGTGAATTAGCGGAGAGCACAGATACGCAGTATTTT.

V gene TRBV1 combines with J gene TRBJ1-5; TRBD1 was called by the table and not checked on the DNA. TRBV1 is listed as a pseudogene. The CDR3 sequence is 16 residues long. The CDR3 DNA reads TGCACCAGCAGCCAAGATAGCAGGGGGCTTAGGCAGCCCCAGCATTTT. This translates into CTSSQDSRGLRQPQHF.

V and J are TRBV4-1 and TRBJ1-1; D call uncertain. This CDR3 contains 12 residues. Between the trimmed V and J ends, which lost 1 base and 11 bases, there was a span of 11 bases. CDR1 and CDR2 (germline): MGHRA, YSYEKL. CDR3 sequence reads: CASSQARSVAFF. Written as DNA, the CDR3 is TGCGCCAGCAGCCAAGCGCGTTCGGTCGCTTTCTTT.

Of note for this clone: The sample contains more than one DNA sequence encoding this CDR3. The V and J genes are TRBV5-1 and TRBJ2-5; 14 nucleotides agree with TRBD2. Trimming at V came to 4 bases and at J to 2 bases, leaving 4 bases not matched to a gene. The CDR3 is made up of 16 amino acids. Germline lookup yields CDR1 SGHRS and CDR2 YFSETQ. CDR3 sequence reads: CASSPGLAGGQETQYF. The CDR3, as DNA: TGCGCCAGCAGCCCTGGACTAGCGGGGGGTCAAGAGACCCAGTACTTC.

The rearrangement uses TRBV6-1 and TRBJ2-2; TRBD1 matches 7 bases. There are 15 residues in the CDR3. With V trimmed by 2 bases and J by 5 bases, 5 bases remained unmatched. Germline V gene lookup returns CDR1 MNHNS and CDR2 SASEGT. CDR3 amino acids: CASSESGQPTGELFF. The CDR3 DNA sequence: TGTGCCAGCAGTGAATCGGGACAGCCGACCGGGGAGCTGTTTTTT.

This chain joins TRBV7-9 and TRBJ2-1, with 9 bases that match TRBD2. The germline gives CDR1 SEHNR, CDR2 FQNEAQ (reference sequence). With V trimmed by 3 bases and J by 8 bases, 11 bases remained unmatched. This CDR3 region has 16 residues. The CDR3 coding sequence is TGTGCCAGCAGCTTCCCGGCGCGGGGGGGCCGGGATGAGCAGTTCTTC. Residues: CASSFPARGGRDEQFF.

This chain uses TRBV18 with TRBJ1-3, with D unresolved. Trimming took 2 bases from V and 4 from J, leaving 15 bases between them. The CDR3 contains 16 residues. Per germline, CDR1 KGHSH and CDR2 LQKENI. CDR3 nucleotides: TGTGCCAGCTCACCATCCGCAGACGCCAAAGGAAACACCATATATTTT. Residues: CASSPSADAKGNTIYF.

This chain joins TRBV10-1 and TRBJ2-1; unclear D gene. V was cut by 0 bases and J by 9 bases, with 12 bases left in between. The CDR3 totals 14 residues. Germline V CDR1 and CDR2: WNHNN, SYGVQD (reference sequence). The CDR3 nucleotides read TGCGCCAGCAGTGAGTCTAGAGCTCCGGGTGAGCAGTTCTTC. Translating it yields CASSESRAPGEQFF.

The chain links TRBV9 to TRBJ2-5; possible D gene TRBD2, 6 bases. Germline CDR1 reads SGDLS; CDR2 reads YYNGEE. The CDR3 covers 15 residues. Trimming removed 3 bases at V and 0 bases at J, with 12 bases between. The CDR3 sequence is CASSARGAYQETQYF. The CDR3 nucleotides are TGTGCCAGCAGCGCCCGCGGGGCGTACCAAGAGACCCAGTACTTC. The full variable domain, its missing parts supplied by reference TRBV9 and TRBJ2-5, is DSGVTQTPKHLITATGQRVTLRCSPRSGDLSVYWYQQSLDQGLQFLIQYYNGEERAKGNILERFSAQQFPDLHSELNLSSLELGDSALYFCASSARGAYQETQYFGPGTRLLVL.

V is TRBV2 and J is TRBJ2-3, with D perhaps assigned TRBD1 or TRBD2 (5 bases each). V dropped 6 bases and J dropped 7 bases, with 14 bases sitting between them. Germline-derived CDR1 and CDR2 are SNHLY and FYNNEI. The CDR3 totals 13 residues. Here the CDR3 reads CASSDWGSNTQYF. DNA of the CDR3: TGTGCCAGCAGCGACTGGGGGTCGAATACGCAGTATTTT.

This chain links TRBV7-8 with TRBJ2-3, with 8 bases that match TRBD1. The CDR3 contains 15 residues. The germline gives CDR1 SGHVS, CDR2 FQNEAQ. The junction had 4 bases not matched to a gene; V was cut back by 5 bases and J by 0 bases. Here the CDR3 reads CASSQRQGSTDTQYF. The DNA for the CDR3 is TGTGCCAGCAGCCAAAGACAGGGGAGCACAGATACGCAGTATTTT.

This clone was seen a single time. The same CDR3 can be traced to other DNA sequences in this sample. The chain recombines TRBV19 with TRBJ2-3; D remains unclear. CDR3 length equals 15 residues. Germline V gene sequence: CDR1 LNHDA, CDR2 SQIVND (reference sequence). The germline V and J ends were trimmed by 1 base and 0 bases, with 8 bases remaining between them. In DNA form, the CDR3 reads TGTGCCAGTAGTATAGGGGCCGGTAGCACAGATACGCAGTATTTT. Translation gives CASSIGAGSTDTQYF. Using reference TRBV19 and TRBJ2-3 for the parts outside the CDR3, the full variable domain is DGGITQSPKYLFRKEGQNVTLSCEQNLNHDAMYWYRQDPGQGLRLIYYSQIVNDFQKGDIAEGYSVSREKKESFPLTVTSAQKNPTAFYLCASSIGAGSTDTQYFGPGTRLTVL.

V gene TRBV7-9 combines with J gene TRBJ2-7; D gene ambiguous. The CDR3 consists of 14 residues. Trimming cost V 1 base and J 2 bases, with 9 bases left between them. Germline loops: CDR1 SEHNR, CDR2 FQNEAQ (reference sequence). CDR3 sequence reads: CASSLGTNTYEQYF. The CDR3 bases are TGTGCCAGCAGCTTAGGGACCAACACCTACGAGCAGTACTTC.

As to this clone: This CDR3 is also generated by other DNA sequences in the sample. The chain uses TRBV9 and TRBJ1-5, with 9 bases lining up with TRBD1. The germline gives CDR1 SGDLS, CDR2 YYNGEE. V was pared by 2 bases and J by 7 bases, with 4 bases of the junction left unmatched. The CDR3 contains 14 residues. The CDR3 nucleotides are TGTGCCAGCAGCGTGGGACAGGGAGGGCAGCCCCAGCATTTT. Residues: CASSVGQGGQPQHF. The full variable domain, its missing parts supplied by reference TRBV9 and TRBJ1-5, is DSGVTQTPKHLITATGQRVTLRCSPRSGDLSVYWYQQSLDQGLQFLIQYYNGEERAKGNILERFSAQQFPDLHSELNLSSLELGDSALYFCASSVGQGGQPQHFGDGTRLSIL.

The chain couples TRBV14 to TRBJ1-1, with a possible D match to TRBD1 (5 bases). The CDR3 totals 17 residues. CDR1 is SGHDN, CDR2 FVKESK, per germline. The germline V and J ends were trimmed by 1 base and 10 bases, with 25 bases remaining between them. CDR3 loop: CASSQGLPRRDAPGAFF. For the CDR3, the DNA is TGTGCCAGCAGCCAAGGGCTCCCCCGACGGGACGCCCCCGGAGCTTTCTTT. Full variable domain (outside the CDR3, taken from reference TRBV14 and TRBJ1-1): EAGVTQFPSHSVIEKGQTVTLRCDPISGHDNLYWYRRVMGKEIKFLLHFVKESKQDESGMPNNRFLAERTGGTYSTLKVQPAELEDSGVYFCASSQGLPRRDAPGAFFGQGTRLTVV.

The chain links TRBV2 to TRBJ2-7; D perhaps matches TRBD2 (5 bases). The germline V and J ends were trimmed by 8 bases and 6 bases, with 14 bases remaining between them. The CDR3 contains 12 residues. Germline assignment: CDR1 SNHLY and CDR2 FYNNEI. In DNA, the CDR3 is TGTGCCAGCGGACTGGGGAAGGGCGAGCAGTACTTC. Protein: CASGLGKGEQYF.